The clone carrying this T cell receptor (beta chain) was detected only once. The antigen remains unidentified. The data were obtained in a study of OX40 agonist ivuxolimab in advanced cancers. The overall study: With a range of roughly 23 to 79, age averaged approximately 64 years, and about 83% were male. Study observations and caveats: There were, on average, more expanded clones in CD8+ T cells than in CD4+.

Sequencing was performed with immunoSEQ multiplex PCR; in TCRdb, only in-frame clones are kept and a portion is missing. The table records about 64,000 clones, about 86% of them present only once. The clonotype was recovered from an adult with an advanced solid tumor such as melanoma, head and neck, liver or kidney cancer. The sample in question was CD4+ or CD8+ T cells sorted from blood, obtained in a trial of the OX40 agonist ivuxolimab.

This chain's CDR3 is CASSEEVIPGSETQYF. The CDR3 DNA reads as TGTGCCAGCAGTGAAGAGGTTATTCCAGGATCGGAGACCCAGTACTTC. The chain combines TRBV2 with TRBJ2-5; D gene ambiguous. This CDR3 is 16 amino acids long. The V gene lost 1 base and the J gene lost 5 bases, with 17 bases spanning the gap. Germline V CDR1 and CDR2: SNHLY, FYNNEI.